This T cell receptor (beta chain) was identified during a study of blood T cell repertoires in COVID-19. Study-level background: The analysed material was cDNA or gDNA that came from T cells, B-cell-depleted T cells, or PBMCs.

In the authors' workflow: Amplifying reference gene primers gave estimates of nucleated cell counts. TCRdb's table, derived via immunoSEQ multiplex PCR, lists solely in-frame clones and lacks some. V, J and clone size were drawn from that table, and D and trimming were deduced from the DNA. The table shows 150,000 to 200,000 clones, with approximately 83% occurring only once. Trimming took 5 bases from V and 4 from J, leaving 12 bases between them. The CDR3 length is 14 residues. The germline V gene has CDR1 PRHDT and CDR2 FYEKMQ (reference sequence). The chain has TRBV13 and TRBJ1-3; TRBD1 is a possible D gene (5 bases). What was sequenced was peripheral blood. The origin of this receptor is a human donor with active or convalescent COVID-19. The donor label of this sample is uncertain. The CDR3 nucleotides are TGTGCCAGCAGCCCCGGACACGCCGGAAACACCATATATTTT. Translating gives CASSPGHAGNTIYF.